This T cell receptor (beta chain) was retrieved from a study of cytomegalovirus exposure and HLA in healthy donors. Study-wide points: Reported performance of the classifier showed diagnosis of cytomegalovirus status with high specificity and sensitivity. Among TCR beta chains, those listed as cytomegalovirus-associated numbered over 150.

This clone has a single count. The antigen remains unidentified. Donors were drawn from the 120-subject validation cohort, separate from the roughly 670-subject first cohort. Produced via immunoSEQ multiplex PCR; TCRdb's table is partial and in-frame only. Of over 250,000 clones in the sample, about 90% were seen once. The ends lost 0 bases at V and 1 base at J; junction bases unmatched: 5. In germline, CDR1 is LNHNV, CDR2 YYDKDF (reference sequence). The CDR3 consists of 16 residues. The sequencing input was PBMCs. The chain couples TRBV15 to TRBJ1-2; 7 bases line up with TRBD1. The clonotype comes from a woman aged 25 to 45 in good health and CMV-seropositive. The CDR3 nucleotides are TGTGCCACCAGCAGAGACCAGGGGGGCTTTAACTATGGCTACACCTTC. Translation gives CATSRDQGGFNYGYTF.